What follows are 21 T cell receptor beta chains derived from one specimen sequenced in a study of T cells in Graves' hyperthyroidism and ophthalmopathy. Template material for amplifying TCR beta CDR3 regions consisted of RNA transcripts. The HTBI primer set was used in a first-round RT-PCR of the TCR CDR3. TCRdb re-analysed the multiplex PCR reads in MiXCR, keeping a single row per CDR3 protein. The profile shows about 560,000 distinct CDR3 sequences, 16% of them singletons. The specimen sequenced was blood. These receptors were collected from a young woman with Graves' hyperthyroidism.

This clonotype turned up a few times. The rearrangement joins TRBV6-1 to TRBJ2-2; TRBD1 matches at 7 bases. The germline CDR1 and CDR2 sequences are MNHNS and SASEGT. This CDR3 region has 15 residues. The V segment lost 5 bases and the J segment 3 bases; nucleotides outside the gene matches: 6. CDR3 nucleotide sequence: TGTGCCAGCAGTCTGATACAGGGGTACACCGGGGAGCTGTTTTTT. Translated, it gives CASSLIQGYTGELFF.

The chain couples TRBV20-1 to TRBJ1-1; D not certain. The CDR3 runs to 14 residues. Germline CDR1 and CDR2: DFQATT and SNEGSKA (reference sequence). Trimming left V 4 bases short and J 0 bases short, with 12 bases between. DNA of the CDR3: TGCAGTGCTACCCGAGCCACCCTGAACACTGAAGCTTTCTTT. Its protein product is CSATRATLNTEAFF.

The CDR3 is CATSDPRGAYNEQFF. CDR3 coding DNA: TGTGCCACCAGTGATCCTCGGGGGGCGTACAATGAGCAGTTCTTC. The rearrangement uses TRBV24-1 and TRBJ2-1, with D possibly TRBD2 on 7 matching bases. CDR3 size: 15 residues. V was shortened by 3 bases and J by 4 bases, with 12 bases between the two germline ends. The V gene's germline CDR1 is KGHDR and CDR2 SFDVKD.

The sample holds many counts of this clonotype. The rearrangement links TRBV7-2 to TRBJ2-7; 8 positions agree with TRBD1. This CDR3 is built from 13 residues. Germline CDR1 and CDR2: SGHTA and FQGNSA. The J segment lost 3 bases and the V segment lost 5 bases, leaving 3 bases of the junction unmatched. DNA for the CDR3: TGTGCCAGCAGCGACAGGGGAAACTACGAGCAGTACTTC. It is translated as CASSDRGNYEQYF.

The table lists this clonotype with many counts. This sequence joins TRBV20-1 and TRBJ2-1; 12 bases map to TRBD2. There are 19 residues in the CDR3. CDR1 is DFQATT, CDR2 SNEGSKA, per germline (reference sequence). Losses at the gene ends were 0 bases for V and 9 bases for J; bases not matched to a gene: 18. CDR3: CSARDLRLAGGPLTSEQFF. The CDR3 DNA sequence: TGCAGTGCTAGAGATTTACGGCTAGCGGGAGGGCCCCTAACGAGTGAGCAGTTCTTC.

This clonotype was observed a few times. This rearrangement joins TRBV7-2 to TRBJ2-3; 7 bases fit TRBD2. This CDR3 region has 15 residues. Per the germline V gene, CDR1 is SGHTA and CDR2 is FQGNSA. J was trimmed by 7 bases and V by 4 bases; bases with no gene match: 11. The chain's CDR3 is CASSSTGEGLHTQYF. In DNA, the CDR3 is TGTGCCAGCAGCTCAACCGGGGAGGGCCTGCATACGCAGTATTTT.

CDR3 residues: CATSDLRGLVQYF. The DNA for the CDR3 is TGTGCCACCAGTGACCTGAGAGGGTTGGTCCAGTACTTC. This chain connects TRBV24-1 to TRBJ2-5; D may be TRBD2 (5 bases). Between the trimmed V and J ends, which lost 4 bases and 10 bases, there was a span of 15 bases. CDR3 length: 13 amino acids. The germline V gene has CDR1 KGHDR and CDR2 SFDVKD.

This clonotype has a count of ten or more. Here the CDR3 reads CSAPGGVSYEQYF. The DNA for the CDR3 is TGCAGTGCTCCGGGGGGGGTTTCCTACGAGCAGTACTTC. The chain couples TRBV20-1 to TRBJ2-7; TRBD2 matches 8 bases. CDR3 length equals 13 residues. The germline CDR1 and CDR2 sequences are DFQATT and SNEGSKA (reference sequence). Trimming cost V 5 bases and J 1 base; bases outside gene matches: 4.

This clonotype appeared a few times. This chain connects TRBV20-1 to TRBJ2-3, with D tentatively TRBD1 or TRBD2 (6 bases each). Germline V gives CDR1 DFQATT, CDR2 SNEGSKA (reference sequence). Trimming took 0 bases from V and 0 from J, leaving 22 bases between them. This CDR3 spans 19 amino acids. CDR3 in DNA: TGCAGTGCTAGAGACCGGGGGCGGCGGGTCCCTTCTAGCACAGATACGCAGTATTTT. Translating it yields CSARDRGRRVPSSTDTQYF.

The chain recombines TRBV27 with TRBJ1-5; TRBD1 might be the D (6 bases). CDR1 is MNHEY and CDR2 is SMNVEV in the germline V gene (reference sequence). This CDR3 has 17 amino acids. Trimming shortened V by 4 bases and J by 1 base, and 17 bases separated the two germline ends. Here the CDR3 DNA reads TGTGCCAGCAGTTCTACAGGGAAGTGGTTAAGCAATCAGCCCCAGCATTTT. Amino acids: CASSSTGKWLSNQPQHF.

This clonotype occurred many times. The rearrangement links TRBV12-3 or TRBV12-4 to TRBJ2-3, with unresolved D. The CDR3 runs to 13 residues. V was cut by 2 bases and J by 5 bases, with 8 bases left in between. As DNA, the CDR3 is TGTGCCAGCAGTTTAAGAGGTGGAGATACGCAGTATTTT. Protein sequence: CASSLRGGDTQYF.

This clonotype was observed many times. The CDR3 here is CSARKVRDSHYEQYF. For the CDR3, the DNA is TGCAGTGCCCGGAAGGTGCGGGACAGTCACTACGAGCAGTACTTC. The chain couples TRBV20-1 to TRBJ2-7, with D possibly being TRBD1 (7 bases). Trimming left V 6 bases short and J 3 bases short, with 21 bases between. Germline values: CDR1 DFQATT, CDR2 SNEGSKA (reference sequence). CDR3 length: 15 residues.

This clonotype has a handful of counts. This chain joins TRBV29-1 and TRBJ2-7; perhaps TRBD1 as D (6 bases). CDR1 SQVTM and CDR2 ANQGSEA come from the germline V gene. Trimming left V 3 bases short and J 2 bases short, with 20 bases between. The CDR3 runs 16 residues. CDR3 sequence: CSVEGHSQSAPYEQYF. DNA for the CDR3: TGCAGCGTTGAGGGACACAGCCAATCAGCTCCCTACGAGCAGTACTTC.

This clonotype occurred a few times. V and J are TRBV29-1 and TRBJ2-7; 7 nucleotides agree with TRBD2. Unmatched junction bases numbered 6, after V lost 7 bases and J lost 6 bases. In germline, CDR1 is SQVTM, CDR2 ANQGSEA. CDR3 length equals 11 residues. The CDR3 region is CSANGGGEQYF. As DNA, the CDR3 is TGCAGCGCCAACGGCGGGGGCGAGCAGTACTTC.

The rearrangement links TRBV7-9 to TRBJ2-1; 12 bases line up with TRBD2. Germline trimming cut 4 bases from V and 8 bases from J; bases unmatched to any gene: 6. This CDR3 has 15 amino acids. From germline, CDR1 is SEHNR and CDR2 FQNEAQ (reference sequence). CDR3 amino acids: CASSSGTSGWYEQFF. The CDR3 region has the DNA TGTGCCAGCAGCTCCGGGACTAGCGGGTGGTATGAGCAGTTCTTC.

V gene TRBV18 combines with J gene TRBJ2-7, with 13 bases that match TRBD2. This CDR3 has 17 residues. With 3 bases clipped from V and 3 bases from J, the junction kept 8 bases outside the gene matches. From germline, CDR1 is KGHSH and CDR2 LQKENI. The CDR3 loop is CASSPRTSGRVGYEQYF. As DNA, the CDR3 is TGTGCCAGCTCACCTAGGACTAGCGGGAGAGTGGGCTACGAGCAGTACTTC.

This chain links TRBV12-3 or TRBV12-4 with TRBJ2-5; 15 nucleotides line up with TRBD2. This CDR3 comprises 18 residues. The V segment lost 2 bases and the J segment 5 bases; nucleotides outside the gene matches: 9. The CDR3 loop is CASSLITPGLAGGETQYF. The CDR3 DNA is TGTGCCAGCAGTTTAATTACCCCGGGACTAGCGGGAGGTGAGACCCAGTACTTC.

Many counts were recorded for this clonotype. V and J are TRBV2 and TRBJ2-7; a possible D gene is TRBD2 (5 bases). The ends were cut back, 4 bases at V and 3 bases at J, with 7 bases in the middle. The CDR3 is 12 amino acids. Germline V gene data show CDR1 as SNHLY and CDR2 as FYNNEI. For the CDR3, the DNA is TGTGCCAGCAGTGTTGAGGGCTACGAGCAGTACTTC. Amino acids: CASSVEGYEQYF.

This clonotype was picked up many times. The chain uses TRBV27 and TRBJ2-7; TRBD1 aligns across 10 bases. Germline V gene sequence: CDR1 MNHEY, CDR2 SMNVEV (reference sequence). Germline trimming cut 5 bases from V and 6 bases from J; bases unmatched to any gene: 10. The CDR3 length is 15 residues. CDR3 DNA sequence: TGTGCCAGCAGTCGGACAGGGGGACTCCTTGGCGAGCAGTACTTC. Translation gives CASSRTGGLLGEQYF.

This clonotype came up many times. The rearrangement joins TRBV7-9 to TRBJ2-2, with TRBD2 matching over 10 bases. Germline assignment: CDR1 SEHNR and CDR2 FQNEAQ (reference sequence). There are 15 residues in the CDR3. Trimming removed 9 bases from V and 6 bases from J; junction bases left unmatched: 10. The CDR3 DNA reads TGTGCCAGGAGCGCCGGGACTAGCGCCGCCGGGGAGCTGTTTTTT. Translating it yields CARSAGTSAAGELFF. The full variable domain, completed using reference TRBV7-9 and TRBJ2-2, is DTGVSQNPRHKITKRGQNVTFRCDPISEHNRLYWYRQTLGQGPEFLTYFQNEAQLEKSRLLSDRFSAERPKGSFSTLEIQRTEQGDSAMYLCARSAGTSAAGELFFGEGSRLTVL.

The genes are TRBV6-1 and TRBJ2-1; 15 nucleotides line up with TRBD2. The CDR3 extends over 16 amino acids. V dropped 5 bases and J dropped 9; count of bases not matched to a gene: 8. Germline V gene data show CDR1 as MNHNS and CDR2 as SASEGT. Here the CDR3 DNA reads TGTGCCAGCAGTAAAAGGACTAGCGGGAGGGCAAGTGAGCAGTTCTTC. Translated, it gives CASSKRTSGRASEQFF.